These T cell receptor beta chains were read from a single sample in a study of identical twins. TCRdb re-analysed the 5' RACE reads in MiXCR, keeping a single row per CDR3 protein. The data contain around 1.7 million distinct CDR3 sequences, less than 35% of them seen just once; the ten biggest clones take up less than 0.35%. What was sequenced was cord blood. Receptors originate from a newborn girl in good health. CDR3s include the opening cysteine and the closing phenylalanine or tryptophan. The order of the fields is clone size, V gene, J gene, D gene, CDR3 DNA, CDR3 protein. D genes are given only for firm matches. Some rows mark clone size as missing; the rest say once, few, many or name a class of expanded clone.

few,TRBV12-3/TRBV12-4,TRBJ2-3,NA,TGTGCCAGCAGTTTACGGGGAAATCTCTTAGATACGCAGTATTTT,CASSLRGNLLDTQYF
NA,TRBV7-2,TRBJ2-5,TRBD1,TGTGCCAGCAGCCGGGACAGGGGGCTCCAAGAGACCCAGTACTTC,CASSRDRGLQETQYF
few,TRBV29-1,TRBJ2-3,NA,TGCAGCGCCAGGACCCGACCCACAGATACGCAGTATTTT,CSARTRPTDTQYF
few,TRBV6-6,TRBJ2-1,NA,TGTGCCAGCAGTTACTCGGGAGGAAGCTCCTACGAGCAGTTCTTC,CASSYSGGSSYEQFF
few,TRBV29-1,TRBJ2-7,TRBD1,TGCAGCGTTGAAGTCCCGGGACAGATTTACGAGCAGTACTTC,CSVEVPGQIYEQYF
many,TRBV3-1,TRBJ2-3,NA,TGTGCCAGCAGCCAAGTTCTACTGGATAGCACAGATACGCAGTATTTT,CASSQVLLDSTDTQYF
many,TRBV5-1,TRBJ2-3,NA,TGCGCCAGCAGCTTGACGGCTAGCGTTTTAGATACGCAGTATTTT,CASSLTASVLDTQYF
few,TRBV20-1,TRBJ1-1,NA,TGCAGTGCTAGAGTTATGGGCATCAACACTGAAGCTTTCTTT,CSARVMGINTEAFF
NA,TRBV18,TRBJ1-4,TRBD1,TGTGCCAGCTCACCACGGGAAAGGGGGCTGGAAGAAAAACTGTTTTTT,CASSPRERGLEEKLFF
many,TRBV13,TRBJ1-2,NA,TGTGCCAGCAGCTTACCCGGGTCTTTCTATGGCTACACCTTC,CASSLPGSFYGYTF
few,TRBV7-2,TRBJ2-1,TRBD1,TGTGCCAGCAGCTTAGCTGGCAGGGGGTGGAATGAGCAGTTCTTC,CASSLAGRGWNEQFF
NA,TRBV12-3/TRBV12-4,TRBJ2-5,TRBD2,TGTGCCAGCAGTTTTACTAGCGGGAGTGAGACCCAGTACTTC,CASSFTSGSETQYF
NA,TRBV6-2/TRBV6-3,TRBJ2-1,TRBD2,TGTGCCAGCAGTTACTCGACTAGCGGGAGGGCCGGGCAGTTCTTC,CASSYSTSGRAGQFF
few,TRBV5-1,TRBJ2-1,TRBD1,TGCGCCAACATCCCGACAGGGTGTGAGCAGTTCTTC,CANIPTGCEQFF
NA,TRBV4-1,TRBJ1-6,NA,TGCGCCAGCAGCCAAGTTCTGAGTTCACCCCTCCACTTT,CASSQVLSSPLHF
many,TRBV13,TRBJ2-2,NA,TGTGCCAGCAGCCAATTAACCGGGGAGCTGTTTTTT,CASSQLTGELFF
NA,TRBV4-1,TRBJ1-1,TRBD1,TGCGCCAGCAGCCAAGATAACTCCGGGACAGGGGTTAGGACTGAAGCTTTCTTT,CASSQDNSGTGVRTEAFF
NA,TRBV14,TRBJ1-4,NA,TGTGCCAGCAGCCTGATGTCCAGCAGAAATGAAAAACTGTTTTTT,CASSLMSSRNEKLFF
NA,TRBV12-3/TRBV12-4,TRBJ2-5,NA,TGTGCCAGCAGTTTAGGCGTCGGGGGAGAGACCCAGTACTTC,CASSLGVGGETQYF
NA,TRBV28,TRBJ2-5,NA,TGTGCCAGCAGCCCTGTTTGGATCCAAGAGACCCAGTACTTC,CASSPVWIQETQYF
few,TRBV20-1,TRBJ2-3,NA,TGCAGTGCTAGAGAGCCAGCCCTCACAGATACGCAGTATTTT,CSAREPALTDTQYF
NA,TRBV12-3/TRBV12-4,TRBJ2-2,TRBD2,TGTGCCAGCAGACTAGCGGGAGGTGTGAACACCGGGGAGCTGTTTTTT,CASRLAGGVNTGELFF
NA,TRBV20-1,TRBJ2-7,TRBD2,TGCAGTGCCGACGGTGCGTTGTTACTAGCGGACTACGAGCAGTACTTC,CSADGALLLADYEQYF
NA,TRBV27,TRBJ1-2,NA,TGTGCCAGCGGCAGGCACCCCTATGGCTACACCTTC,CASGRHPYGYTF
NA,TRBV7-9,TRBJ2-1,TRBD2,TGTGCCAGCAGCTTAGCTCGGACTAGAGGCTACAATGAGCAGTTCTTC,CASSLARTRGYNEQFF
few,TRBV7-8,TRBJ2-7,NA,TGTGCCAGCACTATAGGAAGCGTTAACATCTACGAGCAGTACTTC,CASTIGSVNIYEQYF
NA,TRBV20-1,TRBJ2-2,TRBD1,TGCAGTGCTACGCGGGACAGGGGGCCGAACACCGGGGAGCTGTTTTTT,CSATRDRGPNTGELFF
few,TRBV10-3,TRBJ1-4,NA,TGTGCCATCAGTGCGGGGCCTAATGAAAAACTGTTTTTT,CAISAGPNEKLFF
few,TRBV4-2,TRBJ1-1,NA,TGTGCCAGCAGCCAAGGCCCCGACAGGAACACTGAAGCTTTCTTT,CASSQGPDRNTEAFF
NA,TRBV20-1,TRBJ2-3,NA,TGCAGTGCTAGGGGTCCTCAGGGCACAGATACGCAGTATTTT,CSARGPQGTDTQYF
NA,TRBV20-1,TRBJ2-3,NA,TGCAGTGCTAGACCCAGCGGGTTCACAGATACGCAGTATTTT,CSARPSGFTDTQYF
few,TRBV3-1,TRBJ2-7,TRBD2,TGTGCCAGCAGCCGACCGGGACTAGGAGTCTACGAGCAGTACTTC,CASSRPGLGVYEQYF
NA,TRBV7-2,TRBJ2-4,NA,TGTGCCAGCAAGAGGGGTGGGAAAAACATTCAGTACTTC,CASKRGGKNIQYF
NA,TRBV20-1,TRBJ2-1,TRBD2,TGCAGTGCTAAACAGCGGGAGGGCTCCTACAATGAGCAGTTCTTC,CSAKQREGSYNEQFF
NA,TRBV28,TRBJ2-1,TRBD2,TGTGCCAGCAGTTTGGGGCTAGCGGGTATCAACAATGAGCAGTTCTTC,CASSLGLAGINNEQFF
few,TRBV13,TRBJ1-6,TRBD1,TGTGCCAGCAGCTCCGGGACAGCGTACCGCTATAATTCACCCCTCCACTTT,CASSSGTAYRYNSPLHF
NA,TRBV27,TRBJ1-1,NA,TGCACCAGCAGTCTCCGTGGGGGCTCGGACCTCGAAGCTTTCTTT,CTSSLRGGSDLEAFF
few,TRBV6-5,TRBJ2-1,TRBD2,TGTGCCAGCAGTCTACTCCGGACTAGCGGATACAATGAGCAGTTCTTC,CASSLLRTSGYNEQFF
NA,TRBV20-1,TRBJ1-2,NA,TGCAGTGCTAGAGATCCCCGACAGGCTAACTATGGCTACACCTTC,CSARDPRQANYGYTF
once,TRBV12-5,TRBJ2-1,TRBD2,TGTGCTAGTGGTTTGGGATCCCTAGCGGGAGGGCCCCATGAGCAGTTCTTC,CASGLGSLAGGPHEQFF
NA,TRBV11-1,TRBJ2-5,TRBD2,TGTGCCAGCACCACAGCGGGGGGTTGGCTAGAGACCCAGTACTTC,CASTTAGGWLETQYF
NA,TRBV29-1,TRBJ1-5,NA,TGCAGCGTCTCGGACAACCCCAATCAGCCCCAGCATTTT,CSVSDNPNQPQHF
NA,TRBV12-3/TRBV12-4,TRBJ2-5,NA,TGTGCCAGCAGTCCCCGGACAACTCGGCAGCAGTACTTC,CASSPRTTRQQYF
NA,TRBV20-1,TRBJ1-3,NA,TGCAGTGCTAGAGATCTTGGAAGTGGAAACACCATATATTTT,CSARDLGSGNTIYF
NA,TRBV27,TRBJ2-3,NA,TGTGCCAGCAGTTTATTGAGTAGCGGTGTCGATACGCAGTATTTT,CASSLLSSGVDTQYF
once,TRBV10-3,TRBJ2-5,NA,TGTGCCATCAGTGGGATGGGGGAGACCCACTACTTC,CAISGMGETHYF